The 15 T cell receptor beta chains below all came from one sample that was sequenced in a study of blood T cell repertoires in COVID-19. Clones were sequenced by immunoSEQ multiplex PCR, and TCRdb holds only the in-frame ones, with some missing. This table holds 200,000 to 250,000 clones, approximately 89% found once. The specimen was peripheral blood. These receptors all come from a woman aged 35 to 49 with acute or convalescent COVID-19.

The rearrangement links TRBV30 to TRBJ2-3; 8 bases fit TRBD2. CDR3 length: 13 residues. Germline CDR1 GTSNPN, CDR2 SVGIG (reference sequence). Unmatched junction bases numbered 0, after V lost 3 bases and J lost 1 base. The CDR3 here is CAWRTSGTDTQYF. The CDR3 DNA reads TGTGCCTGGAGGACTAGCGGCACAGATACGCAGTATTTT. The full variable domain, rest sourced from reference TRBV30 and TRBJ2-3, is SQTIHQWPATLVQPVGSPLSLECTVEGTSNPNLYWYRQAAGRGLQLLFYSVGIGQISSEVPQNLSASRPQDRQFILSSKKLLLSDSGFYLCAWRTSGTDTQYFGPGTRLTVL.

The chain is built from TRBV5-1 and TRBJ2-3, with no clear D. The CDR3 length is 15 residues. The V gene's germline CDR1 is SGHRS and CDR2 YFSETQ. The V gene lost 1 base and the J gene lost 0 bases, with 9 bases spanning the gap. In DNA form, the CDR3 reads TGCGCCAGCAGCTTGTATTTTACTAGCACAGATACGCAGTATTTT. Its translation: CASSLYFTSTDTQYF.

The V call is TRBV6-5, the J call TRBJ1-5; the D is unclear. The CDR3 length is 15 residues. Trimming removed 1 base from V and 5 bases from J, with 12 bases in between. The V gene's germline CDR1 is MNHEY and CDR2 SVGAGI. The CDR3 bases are TGTGCCAGCAGTTACTTACAGAGCACCCATCAGCCCCAGCATTTT. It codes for CASSYLQSTHQPQHF.

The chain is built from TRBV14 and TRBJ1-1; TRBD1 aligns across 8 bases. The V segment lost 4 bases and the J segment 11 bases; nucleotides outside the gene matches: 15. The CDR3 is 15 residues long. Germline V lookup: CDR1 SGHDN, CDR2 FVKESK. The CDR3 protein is CASSPRRPRTGKAFF. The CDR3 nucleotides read TGTGCCAGCAGCCCGAGGCGACCCAGGACAGGGAAGGCTTTCTTT.

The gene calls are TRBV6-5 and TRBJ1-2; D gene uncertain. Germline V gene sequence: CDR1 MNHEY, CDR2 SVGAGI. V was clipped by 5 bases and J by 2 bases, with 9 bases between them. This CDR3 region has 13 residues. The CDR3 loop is CASSPDSNYGYTF. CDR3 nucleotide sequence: TGTGCCAGCAGTCCGGACTCGAACTATGGCTACACCTTC.

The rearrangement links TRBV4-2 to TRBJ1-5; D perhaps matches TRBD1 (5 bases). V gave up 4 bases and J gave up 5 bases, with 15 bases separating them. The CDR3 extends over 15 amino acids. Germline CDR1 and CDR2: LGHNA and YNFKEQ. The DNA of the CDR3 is TGTGCCAGCAGCCCACCCAGGGTTAAGGATCAGCCCCAGCATTTT. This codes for CASSPPRVKDQPQHF.

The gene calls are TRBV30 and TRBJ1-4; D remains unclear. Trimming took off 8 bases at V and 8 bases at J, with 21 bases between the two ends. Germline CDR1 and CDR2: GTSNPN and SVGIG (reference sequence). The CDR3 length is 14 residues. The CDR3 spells CALEVTAVSEKLFF. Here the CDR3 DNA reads TGTGCCCTGGAGGTCACAGCCGTAAGCGAAAAACTGTTTTTT.

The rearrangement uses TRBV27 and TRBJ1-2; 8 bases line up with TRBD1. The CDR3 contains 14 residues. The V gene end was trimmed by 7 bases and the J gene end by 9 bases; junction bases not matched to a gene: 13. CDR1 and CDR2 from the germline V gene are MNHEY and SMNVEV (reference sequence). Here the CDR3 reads CASTPRQGASSYTF. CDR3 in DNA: TGTGCCAGCACCCCCCGGCAGGGGGCTTCAAGCTACACCTTC.

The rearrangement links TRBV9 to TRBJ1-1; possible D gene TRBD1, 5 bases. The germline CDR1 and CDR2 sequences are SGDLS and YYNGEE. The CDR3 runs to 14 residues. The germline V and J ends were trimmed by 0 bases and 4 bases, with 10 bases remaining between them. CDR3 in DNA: TGTGCCAGCAGCGTAGAAGGGGAATTCACTGAAGCTTTCTTT. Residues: CASSVEGEFTEAFF. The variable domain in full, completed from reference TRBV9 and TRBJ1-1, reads DSGVTQTPKHLITATGQRVTLRCSPRSGDLSVYWYQQSLDQGLQFLIQYYNGEERAKGNILERFSAQQFPDLHSELNLSSLELGDSALYFCASSVEGEFTEAFFGQGTRLTVV.

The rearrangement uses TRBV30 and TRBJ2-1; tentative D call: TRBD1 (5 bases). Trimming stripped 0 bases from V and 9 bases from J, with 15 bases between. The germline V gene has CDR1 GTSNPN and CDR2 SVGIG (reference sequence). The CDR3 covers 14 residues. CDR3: CAWSVAPARGEQFF. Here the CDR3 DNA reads TGTGCCTGGAGTGTGGCGCCTGCAAGGGGTGAGCAGTTCTTC.

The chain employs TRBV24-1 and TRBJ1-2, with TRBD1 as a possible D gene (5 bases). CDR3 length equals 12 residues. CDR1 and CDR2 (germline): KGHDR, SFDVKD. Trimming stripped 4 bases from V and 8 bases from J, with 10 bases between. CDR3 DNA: TGTGCCACCAGTGAAGGGGCCTGGGGCTACACCTTC. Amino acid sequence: CATSEGAWGYTF.

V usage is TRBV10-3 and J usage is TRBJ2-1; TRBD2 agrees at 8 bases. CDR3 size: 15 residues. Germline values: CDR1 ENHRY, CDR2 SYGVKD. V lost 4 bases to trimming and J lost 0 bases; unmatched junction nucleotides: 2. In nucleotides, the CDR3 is TGTGCCATCAGTGTAAGCGGGGGCTCCTACAATGAGCAGTTCTTC. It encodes CAISVSGGSYNEQFF.

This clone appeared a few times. The CDR3 loop is CASSTGQANNYGYTF. The DNA for the CDR3 is TGTGCCAGCAGTACGGGACAGGCTAATAACTATGGCTACACCTTC. The V and J genes are TRBV6-5 and TRBJ1-2; 8 bases are shared with TRBD1. CDR3 size: 15 residues. The germline V gene has CDR1 MNHEY and CDR2 SVGAGI. V dropped 5 bases and J dropped 1; count of bases not matched to a gene: 6.

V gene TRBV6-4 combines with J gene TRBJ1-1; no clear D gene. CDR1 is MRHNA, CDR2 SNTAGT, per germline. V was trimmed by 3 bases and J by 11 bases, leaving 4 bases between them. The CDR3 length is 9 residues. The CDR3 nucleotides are TGTGCCAGCAGTGAGAGGGCTTTCTTT. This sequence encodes CASSERAFF.

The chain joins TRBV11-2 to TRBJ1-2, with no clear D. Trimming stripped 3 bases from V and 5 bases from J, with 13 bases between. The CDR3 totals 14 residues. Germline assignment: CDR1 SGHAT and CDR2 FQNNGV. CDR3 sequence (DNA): TGTGCCAGCAGCTTGGGAGTCACTAGGTATGGCTACACCTTC. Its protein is CASSLGVTRYGYTF.